This is a list of T cell receptor beta chains from one sample in a study of cytomegalovirus exposure and HLA in healthy donors. TCRdb's table, derived via immunoSEQ multiplex PCR, lists solely in-frame clones and lacks some. The data show more than 150,000 clones, about four fifths seen once. Material for sequencing was PBMCs. The receptors were sampled from a girl between 10 and 17 years old in good health and CMV-seropositive. Both conserved end residues are part of each CDR3. A D gene is named only where the DNA matches it firmly. The size field is filled for only some rows; it gives once, few, many or a size class.

V,J,size,D,CDR3,DNA
TRBV5-5,TRBJ2-7,few,TRBD1,CASSFGQGAVEQYF,TGTGCCAGCAGCTTCGGACAGGGGGCGGTCGAGCAGTACTTC
TRBV7-9,TRBJ2-1,NA,TRBD2,CASSSAGATYNEQFF,TGTGCCAGCAGCTCAGCGGGGGCCACCTACAATGAGCAGTTCTTC
TRBV4-1,TRBJ2-1,NA,TRBD2,CASSQAGLAGGLSYNEQFF,TGCGCCAGCAGCCAAGCGGGACTAGCGGGGGGCCTCTCCTACAATGAGCAGTTCTTC
TRBV4-3,TRBJ2-7,NA,TRBD2,CASSHQTSGGSSTTYEQYF,TGCGCCAGCAGCCATCAGACTAGCGGGGGGTCCAGTACCACCTACGAGCAGTACTTC
TRBV9,TRBJ2-5,NA,NA,CASSVRGGETQYF,TGTGCCAGCAGCGTGAGGGGGGGGGAGACCCAGTACTTC
TRBV6-1,TRBJ1-2,NA,NA,CASSEQGNYGYTF,TGTGCCAGCAGTGAACAGGGTAACTATGGCTACACCTTC
TRBV7-8,TRBJ2-5,few,TRBD2,CASSFRLGLAGTETQYF,TGTGCCAGCAGCTTTAGGCTCGGACTAGCGGGGACGGAGACCCAGTACTTC
TRBV12-5,TRBJ1-5,NA,NA,CASGLGREHQPQHF,TGTGCTAGTGGTTTGGGACGGGAGCATCAGCCCCAGCATTTT
TRBV6-5,TRBJ1-6,NA,NA,CASSYSPESRPLHF,TGTGCCAGCAGTTACTCCCCTGAGTCGAGACCCCTCCACTTT
TRBV6-5,TRBJ2-3,NA,NA,CASSYSHIPTDTQYF,TGTGCCAGCAGTTACTCACATATCCCCACAGATACGCAGTATTTT
TRBV5-4,TRBJ2-1,NA,TRBD2,CASSRGDSYNEQFF,TGTGCCAGCAGCCGGGGGGACTCCTACAATGAGCAGTTCTTC
TRBV5-1,TRBJ2-2,NA,TRBD1,CASSLGGQGAGELFF,TGCGCCAGCAGCTTGGGTGGACAGGGGGCCGGGGAGCTGTTTTTT
TRBV19,TRBJ2-7,NA,TRBD2,CASSPTSGRYEQYF,TGTGCCAGTAGTCCGACTAGCGGTCGCTACGAGCAGTACTTC
TRBV18,TRBJ2-7,NA,NA,CASSPRRADSYEQYF,TGTGCCAGCTCACCACGGAGGGCGGATTCTTACGAGCAGTACTTC
TRBV27,TRBJ2-7,NA,NA,CASSFEPSSYEQYF,TGTGCCAGCAGTTTTGAACCTAGCTCCTACGAGCAGTACTTC
TRBV4-3,TRBJ2-2,NA,NA,CASSSSDRTGELFF,TGCGCCAGCAGCTCTTCAGACAGGACCGGGGAGCTGTTTTTT
TRBV7-2,TRBJ2-1,NA,TRBD2,CASSRAGTSIFNEQFF,TGTGCCAGCAGCCGAGCCGGGACTAGCATTTTCAATGAGCAGTTCTTC
TRBV7-8,TRBJ1-2,NA,NA,CASSIQGSDYGYTF,TGTGCCAGCAGCATACAGGGTTCCGACTATGGCTACACCTTC
TRBV6-6,TRBJ2-5,NA,TRBD2,CASSTASGGTQETQYF,TGTGCCAGCAGCACCGCTAGCGGGGGAACCCAAGAGACCCAGTACTTC
TRBV5-6,TRBJ1-1,NA,TRBD1,CASSLLDRRNTEAFF,TGTGCCAGCAGCCTATTGGACAGGCGGAACACTGAAGCTTTCTTT
TRBV19,TRBJ1-5,NA,NA,CASTPGGFQPQHF,TGTGCCAGTACCCCTGGCGGGTTTCAGCCCCAGCATTTT
TRBV18,TRBJ2-2,NA,NA,CASSPVVGVTAPGELFF,TGTGCCAGCTCACCAGTTGTAGGGGTGACAGCCCCCGGGGAGCTGTTTTTT
TRBV6-5,TRBJ1-2,once,TRBD1,CASSYGRGHGYTF,TGTGCCAGCAGTTATGGCAGGGGGCACGGCTACACCTTC
TRBV10-1,TRBJ2-3,NA,TRBD2,CASSERGGYTDTQYF,TGCGCCAGCAGCGAGCGGGGGGGCTATACAGATACGCAGTATTTT
TRBV27,TRBJ2-7,once,NA,CASSLNPTYEQYF,TGTGCCAGCAGTTTGAATCCTACCTACGAGCAGTACTTC
TRBV6-5,TRBJ2-3,NA,NA,CASSSAADTQYF,TGTGCCAGCAGCAGCGCGGCAGATACGCAGTATTTT
TRBV29-1,TRBJ1-2,NA,TRBD1,CSVEDRGAGGVIGYTF,TGCAGCGTTGAAGATCGGGGGGCAGGGGGCGTCATTGGCTACACCTTC